Sequencing of this T cell receptor beta chain was carried out in a study of shared clonotypes between healthy human individuals. As regards this clone: Its cognate antigen is unknown.

General observations from the study: Naive CD4 clonotypes overlapped across a few donors at approximately 4.5%.

The assay was immunoSEQ multiplex PCR, and TCRdb's table has in-frame clones only and misses some. Of about 2 million clones in the sample, roughly 94% were seen once. The sequenced sample was naive CD4+ T cells sorted from blood. The subset: CD45RA+ positively selected. This clonotype originated in a man younger than 35 in good health.

The CDR3 DNA is TGTGCCAGCAGCTCGGATGGGGCCTGGCGGGGCTACACCTTC. Its translation: CASSSDGAWRGYTF. This chain links TRBV27 with TRBJ1-2, with a weak D call TRBD1 (5 bases). Germline CDR1 and CDR2: MNHEY and SMNVEV (reference sequence). The CDR3 is 14 amino acids. Between the trimmed V and J ends, which lost 6 bases and 8 bases, there was a span of 19 bases.